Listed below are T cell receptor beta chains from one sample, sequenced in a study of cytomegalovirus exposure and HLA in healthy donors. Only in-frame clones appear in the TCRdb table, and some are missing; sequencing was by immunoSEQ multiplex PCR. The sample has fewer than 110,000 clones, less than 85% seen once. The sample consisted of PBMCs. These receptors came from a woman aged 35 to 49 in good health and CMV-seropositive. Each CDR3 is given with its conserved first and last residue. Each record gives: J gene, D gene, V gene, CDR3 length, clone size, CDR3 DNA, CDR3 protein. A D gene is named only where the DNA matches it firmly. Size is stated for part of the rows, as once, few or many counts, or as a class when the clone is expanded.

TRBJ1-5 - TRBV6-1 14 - TGTGCCAGCAGTGAGTCCGGGGGGCGGCAGCCCCAGCATTTT CASSESGGRQPQHF
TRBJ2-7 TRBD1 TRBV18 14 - TGTGCCAGCCACCGGGACAGGGGGCTCCACGAGCAGTACTTC CASHRDRGLHEQYF
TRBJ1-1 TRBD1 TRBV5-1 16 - TGCGCCAGCAGGGGCCAGGGGGGCTTGTCCAACACTGAAGCTTTCTTT CASRGQGGLSNTEAFF
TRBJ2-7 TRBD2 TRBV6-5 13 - TGTGCCAGCAGCTTAGGGGAGGGGCGGGAGCAGTACTTC CASSLGEGREQYF
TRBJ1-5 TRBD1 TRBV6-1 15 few TGTGCCAGCAGTTGGGAAGGGGGCGTTACTCAGCCCCAGCATTTT CASSWEGGVTQPQHF
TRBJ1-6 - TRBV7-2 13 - TGTGCCAGCAGCCCCTCCCCCGATTCACCCCTCCACTTT CASSPSPDSPLHF
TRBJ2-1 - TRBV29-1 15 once TGCAGCGTTCGTCGGACCCGGGGGAGCTCCGCGGGGCAGTTCTTC CSVRRTRGSSAGQFF
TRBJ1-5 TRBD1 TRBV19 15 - TGTGCCAGTAGTAGTCCCAGGGGGTCTAGTCAGCCCCAGCATTTT CASSSPRGSSQPQHF
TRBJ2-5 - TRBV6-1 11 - TGTGCCAGCAGTGAAGTAGGGGCCCAGTACTTC CASSEVGAQYF
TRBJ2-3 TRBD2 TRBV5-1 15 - TGCGCCAGCAGCTCCAGCGGGGGGCCTACAGATACGCAGTATTTT CASSSSGGPTDTQYF
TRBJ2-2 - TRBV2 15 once TGTGCCAGCCAGGTACAGACCGCGAACACCGGGGAGCTGTTTTTT CASQVQTANTGELFF
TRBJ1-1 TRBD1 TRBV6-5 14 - TGTGCCAGCAGAGCTGGGACAGCAAACACTGAAGCTTTCTTT CASRAGTANTEAFF
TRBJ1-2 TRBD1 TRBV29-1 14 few TGCAGCGTTGAAGACCCGGACAGGGGCTATGGCTACACCTTC CSVEDPDRGYGYTF
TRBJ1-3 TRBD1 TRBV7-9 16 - TGTGCCAGCAGCTTACACAGGGGACACTCTGGAAACACCATATATTTT CASSLHRGHSGNTIYF
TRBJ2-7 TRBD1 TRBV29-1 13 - TGCAGCTGTCGAGGACAGGGTCTCTACGAGCAGTACTTC CSCRGQGLYEQYF
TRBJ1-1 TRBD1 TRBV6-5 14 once TGTGCCAGCAGTCCCACAGGGGTGTACACTGAAGCTTTCTTT CASSPTGVYTEAFF
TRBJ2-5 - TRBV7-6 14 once TGTGCCAGCAGCTTAGAGGGGGGGCGAGAGACCCAGTACTTC CASSLEGGRETQYF
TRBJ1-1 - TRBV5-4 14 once TGTGCCAGCAGCTTGGAACAGGGGAACACTGAAGCTTTCTTT CASSLEQGNTEAFF
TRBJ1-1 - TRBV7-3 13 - TGTGCCAGCAGCTCCGGACAGAACACTGAAGCTTTCTTT CASSSGQNTEAFF
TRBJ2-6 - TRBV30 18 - TGTGCCTGGTGCGACTGGGGGGGGCTTGGGTCTGGGGCCAACGTCCTGACTTTC CAWCDWGGLGSGANVLTF
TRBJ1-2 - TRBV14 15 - TGTGCCAGCAGCCCCCAGTCTTTACAAGGCGGAGGCTACACCTTC CASSPQSLQGGGYTF
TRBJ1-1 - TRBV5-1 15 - TGCGCCAGCAGCTCCTTACAGGGCATAGGCACTGAAGCTTTCTTT CASSSLQGIGTEAFF
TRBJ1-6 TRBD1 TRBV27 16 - TGTGCCAGCAGTTCCCACACAGGGGGACGTAATTCACCCCTCCACTTT CASSSHTGGRNSPLHF
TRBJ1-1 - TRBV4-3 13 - TGCGCCAGCAGCCAAGATAGCAGCACTGAAGCTTTCTTT CASSQDSSTEAFF
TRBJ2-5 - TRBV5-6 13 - TGTGCCAGCAGCGTACGTTTGCGAGAGACCCAGTACTTC CASSVRLRETQYF
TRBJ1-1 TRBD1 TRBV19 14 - TGTGCCAGTAGCCCGACAGGGCTGGTCACTGAAGCTTTCTTT CASSPTGLVTEAFF
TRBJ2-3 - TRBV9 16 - TGTGCCAGCAGCGTAGTCCAAGGGGCCAGCACAGATACGCAGTATTTT CASSVVQGASTDTQYF
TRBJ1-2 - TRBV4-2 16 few TGTGCCAGCAGCCCCTCGGACAGAACGGCTCTCCTAGGCTACACCTTC CASSPSDRTALLGYTF
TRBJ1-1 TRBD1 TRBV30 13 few TGTGCCTGGAGAGGGACAGGGAACACTGAAGCTTTCTTT CAWRGTGNTEAFF
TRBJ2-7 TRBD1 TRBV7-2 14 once TGTGCCAGCAGCCCAAGACAGGGTTCCTACGAGCAGTACTTC CASSPRQGSYEQYF
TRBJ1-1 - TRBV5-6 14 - TGTGCCAGCAGCTACGGCAGGGTGTGGGGTGAAGCTTTCTTT CASSYGRVWGEAFF
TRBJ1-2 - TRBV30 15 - TGTGCCTGGAGTCGGGGACTGTCGGAAGTTGATGGCTACACCTTC CAWSRGLSEVDGYTF
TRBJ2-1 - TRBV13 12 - TGTGCCAGCAGCTTATCCGGGAATGAGCAGTTCTTC CASSLSGNEQFF
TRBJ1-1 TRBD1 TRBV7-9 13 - TGTGCCACTGAGACAGGGATGAACACTGAAGCTTTCTTT CATETGMNTEAFF
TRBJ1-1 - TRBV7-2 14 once TGTGCCAGCAGAACCCCCGGCGGATACACTGAAGCTTTCTTT CASRTPGGYTEAFF
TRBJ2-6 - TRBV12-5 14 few TGTGCTAGTGGTTGGGCGTCGGGGGCCAACGTCCTGACTTTC CASGWASGANVLTF
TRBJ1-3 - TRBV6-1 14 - TGTGCCAGCAGGTCACAGTCCTCTGGAAACACCATATATTTT CASRSQSSGNTIYF
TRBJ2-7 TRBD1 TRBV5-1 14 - TGCGCCAGCAGCAAGGACAGGAATGCCTACGAGCAGTACTTC CASSKDRNAYEQYF
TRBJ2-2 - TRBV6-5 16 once TGTGCCAGCAGTTACAACAGACGGCCGAACACCGGGGAGCTGTTTTTT CASSYNRRPNTGELFF
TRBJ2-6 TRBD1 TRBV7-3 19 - TGTGCCAGCAGCCCCAGCCTACAGGGGGCACCCACTGGGGCCAACGTCCTGACTTTC CASSPSLQGAPTGANVLTF